This is a list of T cell receptor beta chains from one sample in a study of cytomegalovirus exposure and HLA in healthy donors. Assay used: immunoSEQ multiplex PCR; TCRdb lists only in-frame clones, some missing. The sample has fewer than 400,000 clones; nearly 90% are singletons. The sequenced sample consisted of PBMCs. The receptors were sampled from a man between 25 and 39 years old in good health and CMV-seronegative. The CDR3 runs from the conserved cysteine through the conserved F or W. D genes are given only for firm matches. The size field is filled for only some rows; it gives once, few, many or a size class.

J gene: TRBJ2-7; clone size: .; V gene: TRBV5-6; D gene: .; CDR3 protein: CASSYGYEQYF; CDR3 DNA: TGTGCCAGCAGCTACGGTTACGAGCAGTACTTC
J gene: TRBJ2-7; clone size: .; V gene: TRBV6-1; D gene: TRBD1; CDR3 protein: CASSRDRGSGEQYF; CDR3 DNA: TGTGCCAGCTCTCGGGACAGGGGATCGGGCGAGCAGTACTTC
J gene: TRBJ1-6; clone size: .; V gene: TRBV4-1; D gene: .; CDR3 protein: CASSPTGGQGYNSPLHF; CDR3 DNA: TGCGCCAGCAGCCCTACCGGGGGGCAGGGGTATAATTCACCCCTCCACTTT
J gene: TRBJ1-1; clone size: .; V gene: TRBV6-6; D gene: TRBD1; CDR3 protein: CASSRTGASSEAFF; CDR3 DNA: TGTGCCAGCAGCCGGACAGGGGCCTCTTCTGAAGCTTTCTTT
J gene: TRBJ2-7; clone size: .; V gene: TRBV2; D gene: TRBD1; CDR3 protein: CASSEPLDRGLFKYEQYF; CDR3 DNA: TGTGCCAGCAGTGAGCCCCTGGACAGGGGGCTGTTCAAATACGAGCAGTACTTC
J gene: TRBJ2-7; clone size: .; V gene: TRBV18; D gene: .; CDR3 protein: CASSPPARARGEQYF; CDR3 DNA: TGTGCCAGCTCACCACCAGCCAGGGCAAGAGGCGAGCAGTACTTC
J gene: TRBJ2-2; clone size: .; V gene: TRBV5-4; D gene: TRBD1; CDR3 protein: CASSLPPGQGTGELFF; CDR3 DNA: TGTGCCAGCAGCTTGCCCCCGGGACAGGGGACCGGGGAGCTGTTTTTT
J gene: TRBJ2-5; clone size: .; V gene: TRBV11-3; D gene: .; CDR3 protein: CASSPGVRAEETQYF; CDR3 DNA: TGTGCCAGCAGCCCGGGCGTGAGGGCGGAGGAGACCCAGTACTTC
J gene: TRBJ2-1; clone size: once; V gene: TRBV6-5; D gene: TRBD2; CDR3 protein: CATLGGGVGEQFF; CDR3 DNA: TGTGCCACCCTGGGCGGGGGGGTTGGTGAGCAGTTCTTC
J gene: TRBJ1-2; clone size: .; V gene: TRBV7-8; D gene: .; CDR3 protein: CASSLMEGGYGYTF; CDR3 DNA: TGTGCCAGCAGCTTAATGGAAGGGGGCTATGGCTACACCTTC
J gene: TRBJ2-5; clone size: .; V gene: TRBV11-2; D gene: TRBD2; CDR3 protein: CASSLVHAGGRETQYF; CDR3 DNA: TGTGCCAGCAGCTTAGTTCACGCGGGGGGGCGGGAGACCCAGTACTTC
J gene: TRBJ2-6; clone size: .; V gene: TRBV5-6; D gene: TRBD1; CDR3 protein: CASSRDSSSGANVLTF; CDR3 DNA: TGTGCCAGCAGCCGGGACAGCTCCTCTGGGGCCAACGTCCTGACTTTC